The rows below give T cell receptor beta chains drawn from one sample of a study of blood T cell repertoires in COVID-19. Generated by immunoSEQ multiplex PCR, the TCRdb table keeps only in-frame clones and is missing some. There are some 350,000 clones in the sample; over 75% occur only once, and around 3% lies in the top ten. The sequenced sample was PBMCs or T cells enriched from blood (not recorded which). The receptors were gathered from a woman in her twenties or thirties who had recovered from COVID-19. Both conserved end residues are part of each CDR3. Each record gives: J gene, V gene, D gene, clone size, CDR3 DNA, CDR3 protein. The D gene is left open where the match is weak. The size entry is marked missing in some rows and otherwise reads once, few, many or a size class.

J: TRBJ2-1
V: TRBV6-2/TRBV6-3
D: NA
size: NA
DNA: TGTGCCAGCAGTTCCCAATACAATGAGCAGTTCTTC
CDR3: CASSSQYNEQFF

J: TRBJ2-7
V: TRBV2
D: NA
size: once
DNA: TGTGCCAGCAGCCCGGCCCCGGGGAACCTCGAGCAGTACTTC
CDR3: CASSPAPGNLEQYF

J: TRBJ1-1
V: TRBV29-1
D: NA
size: NA
DNA: TGCAGCGTGGCTGACAGGCTTTGGACTGAAGCTTTCTTT
CDR3: CSVADRLWTEAFF

J: TRBJ1-1
V: TRBV6-5
D: TRBD1
size: NA
DNA: TGTGCCAGCAGACCTGACAGGGTGAACACTGAAGCTTTCTTT
CDR3: CASRPDRVNTEAFF

J: TRBJ2-1
V: TRBV7-9
D: NA
size: NA
DNA: TGTGCCAGCAGCGCCCCACCAAGGGTTGCGCGGGTGGGCAATGAGCAGTTCTTC
CDR3: CASSAPPRVARVGNEQFF

J: TRBJ1-1
V: TRBV15
D: NA
size: NA
DNA: TGTGCCACCAGCAGAGAAGGGGTAGGATCGGGCACTGAAGCTTTCTTT
CDR3: CATSREGVGSGTEAFF

J: TRBJ1-2
V: TRBV6-1
D: TRBD1
size: NA
DNA: TGTGCCAGCAGTGGACCTACAGGGGGAGCCCGCTATGGCTACACCTTC
CDR3: CASSGPTGGARYGYTF

J: TRBJ2-7
V: TRBV28
D: TRBD2
size: NA
DNA: TGTGCCAGCAGGCCAAGACTAGCTAGCTACGAGCAGTACTTC
CDR3: CASRPRLASYEQYF

J: TRBJ1-1
V: TRBV28
D: NA
size: NA
DNA: TGTCTTGTAGGGTGGGCAGGGGCTAGCACTGAAGCTTTCTTT
CDR3: CLVGWAGASTEAFF

J: TRBJ1-1
V: TRBV27
D: NA
size: NA
DNA: TGTGCCAGCAGTTTAACCGGGGTGGTGAACACTGAAGCTTTCTTT
CDR3: CASSLTGVVNTEAFF

J: TRBJ2-1
V: TRBV5-6
D: NA
size: NA
DNA: TGTGCCAGCAGCTTTCCGCAGGGAAGGAATGAGCAGTTCTTC
CDR3: CASSFPQGRNEQFF

J: TRBJ2-1
V: TRBV5-1
D: TRBD2
size: NA
DNA: TGCGCCAGCAGCTTGGCTCTAGCGGGAGAATGGCACAATGAGCAGTTCTTC
CDR3: CASSLALAGEWHNEQFF

J: TRBJ2-1
V: TRBV5-1
D: TRBD2
size: NA
DNA: TGCGCCAGCAGCCCGGGACTAGCGGGGGGGCGAGACAATGAGCAGTTCTTC
CDR3: CASSPGLAGGRDNEQFF

J: TRBJ2-7
V: TRBV9
D: TRBD2
size: NA
DNA: TGTGCCAGCACCACCCCCGTTGTAGCGGGTGCCTACGAGCAGTACTTC
CDR3: CASTTPVVAGAYEQYF

J: TRBJ1-1
V: TRBV6-5
D: NA
size: NA
DNA: TGTGCCAGCAGTTACTCCGGGGAGGTCACTGAAGCTTTCTTT
CDR3: CASSYSGEVTEAFF

J: TRBJ2-4
V: TRBV5-1
D: TRBD2
size: few
DNA: TGCGCCAGTTTTAGCGGGGGGTTAAACATTCAGTACTTC
CDR3: CASFSGGLNIQYF

J: TRBJ1-1
V: TRBV24-1
D: NA
size: NA
DNA: TGTGCCACCAAAAAGCAGGGAGAAGCTTTCTTT
CDR3: CATKKQGEAFF

J: TRBJ1-1
V: TRBV29-1
D: NA
size: NA
DNA: TGCAGCGCCGGGACTGGGTTGAACACTGAAGCTTTCTTT
CDR3: CSAGTGLNTEAFF

J: TRBJ2-2
V: TRBV11-2
D: TRBD2
size: NA
DNA: TGTGCCAGCAGCTTAGAGACTAGCGGGAGTAGCACCGGGGAGCTGTTTTTT
CDR3: CASSLETSGSSTGELFF

J: TRBJ2-5
V: TRBV2
D: NA
size: once
DNA: TGTGCCAGCAGTGACACGAGAGCCGAGACCCAGTACTTC
CDR3: CASSDTRAETQYF

J: TRBJ2-1
V: TRBV5-1
D: TRBD2
size: NA
DNA: TGCGCCAGCAGCTTGGCGGCTAGCGGATACAATGAGCAGTTCTTC
CDR3: CASSLAASGYNEQFF

J: TRBJ2-7
V: TRBV7-9
D: TRBD1
size: NA
DNA: TGTGCCAGCAGCTCGGGACAGAACTCCTACGAGCAGTACTTC
CDR3: CASSSGQNSYEQYF

J: TRBJ2-3
V: TRBV5-1
D: TRBD2
size: once
DNA: TGCGCCAGCAGCTTTCTAGCGGGAATCGGAGATACGCAGTATTTT
CDR3: CASSFLAGIGDTQYF

J: TRBJ1-3
V: TRBV5-4
D: NA
size: NA
DNA: TGTGCCAGCAGCTTGGGGTCAGGGGCTCTCTCTGGAAACACCATATATTTT
CDR3: CASSLGSGALSGNTIYF

J: TRBJ1-6
V: TRBV11-2
D: TRBD1
size: NA
DNA: TGTGCCAGCAACGTGGACAGGCGAAACTCACCCCTCCACTTT
CDR3: CASNVDRRNSPLHF

J: TRBJ1-2
V: TRBV3-1/TRBV3-2
D: TRBD1
size: NA
DNA: TGTGCCAGCAGCCCCCGGGACAGGGAGCACTATGGCTACACCTTC
CDR3: CASSPRDREHYGYTF

J: TRBJ2-7
V: TRBV6-1
D: NA
size: NA
DNA: TGTGCCAGCAGTGAATTGGGGGGAGGGGACAGGCCGAACTTC
CDR3: CASSELGGGDRPNF

J: TRBJ1-5
V: TRBV27
D: TRBD1
size: NA
DNA: TGTGCCAGCAGCTCGACAGGGTACAATCAGCCCCAGCATTTT
CDR3: CASSSTGYNQPQHF

J: TRBJ1-2
V: TRBV6-5
D: TRBD1
size: few
DNA: TGTGCCAGCAGTTCGGACAGGGTCTATGGCTACACCTTC
CDR3: CASSSDRVYGYTF

J: TRBJ1-5
V: TRBV7-9
D: NA
size: NA
DNA: TGTGCCAGCACCCAAGGACCCGGGGAAGATCAGCCCCAGCATTTT
CDR3: CASTQGPGEDQPQHF

J: TRBJ1-2
V: TRBV7-9
D: NA
size: NA
DNA: TGTGCCAGCAGCCGCTCCGACAGCAACTATGGCTACACCTTC
CDR3: CASSRSDSNYGYTF

J: TRBJ1-4
V: TRBV14
D: NA
size: once
DNA: TGTGCCAGCAGCCGGGCCGATAATGAAAAACTGTTTTTT
CDR3: CASSRADNEKLFF

J: TRBJ2-7
V: TRBV10-3
D: TRBD1
size: NA
DNA: TGTGCCATCAGCATATCGGGACAGGAAGGCGAGCAGTACTTC
CDR3: CAISISGQEGEQYF

J: TRBJ1-4
V: TRBV30
D: TRBD1
size: NA
DNA: TGTGCCTGGAGTGGTGGCAGGGGGGACAGGTGGGGTAATGAAAAACTGTTTTTT
CDR3: CAWSGGRGDRWGNEKLFF

J: TRBJ1-1
V: TRBV10-1
D: NA
size: NA
DNA: TGCGCCAGCAGTGAACATAAAAGCACTGAAGCTTTCTTT
CDR3: CASSEHKSTEAFF

J: TRBJ2-1
V: TRBV3-1/TRBV3-2
D: NA
size: NA
DNA: TGTGCCAGCAGCCAAGGACAGACCTACAATGAGCAGTTCTTC
CDR3: CASSQGQTYNEQFF

J: TRBJ1-1
V: TRBV7-2
D: NA
size: once
DNA: TGTGCCAGCAGCTTAGTCCGGGTTGAAGCTTTCTTT
CDR3: CASSLVRVEAFF

J: TRBJ2-1
V: TRBV6-5
D: TRBD2
size: NA
DNA: TGTGCCAGCACCTGGACTAGCGGGGACTACAATGAGCAGTTCTTC
CDR3: CASTWTSGDYNEQFF

J: TRBJ2-1
V: TRBV27
D: TRBD2
size: NA
DNA: TGTGCCAGCAAAAGGACTAGCGGGAGCTACAATGAGCAGTTCTTC
CDR3: CASKRTSGSYNEQFF

J: TRBJ1-2
V: TRBV13
D: NA
size: NA
DNA: TGTGCCAGCAGCTTAGGGGGCGCAAGCGGAGGCTACACCTTC
CDR3: CASSLGGASGGYTF

J: TRBJ2-7
V: TRBV12-3/TRBV12-4
D: NA
size: few
DNA: TGTGCCAGCAGTTTATATACCGGGGACGAGCAGTACTTC
CDR3: CASSLYTGDEQYF

J: TRBJ1-1
V: TRBV3-1/TRBV3-2
D: NA
size: NA
DNA: TGTGCCAGCAGCCGATCAGAGAGGATGCACGCTGAAGCTTTCTTT
CDR3: CASSRSERMHAEAFF

J: TRBJ1-2
V: TRBV3-1/TRBV3-2
D: TRBD1
size: NA
DNA: TGTGCCAGCAGCCCGAGACAGGGGGCTAGCTATGGCTACACCTTC
CDR3: CASSPRQGASYGYTF

J: TRBJ1-2
V: TRBV5-5
D: TRBD1
size: NA
DNA: TGTGCCAGCAGATACACCCGTATCGAACCGGGACAGGGTTTTTATGGCTACACCTTC
CDR3: CASRYTRIEPGQGFYGYTF

J: TRBJ1-6
V: TRBV3-1/TRBV3-2
D: NA
size: NA
DNA: TGTGCCAGCAGCCTGAAGGGGGGGAATTCACCCCTCCACTTT
CDR3: CASSLKGGNSPLHF

J: TRBJ2-7
V: TRBV5-6
D: TRBD2
size: NA
DNA: TGTGCCAGCAGCCCAAGGGAGGGGCCGCTTACCTACGAGCAGTACTTC
CDR3: CASSPREGPLTYEQYF

J: TRBJ1-5
V: TRBV4-1
D: TRBD1
size: NA
DNA: TGCGCCAGCTCGGTCCGGGACAGGGATGATCAGCCCCAGCATTTT
CDR3: CASSVRDRDDQPQHF

J: TRBJ1-3
V: TRBV6-1
D: NA
size: NA
DNA: TGTGCCAGCAGTGGAGCTCCCGGACAGCCTTCTGGAAACACCATATATTTT
CDR3: CASSGAPGQPSGNTIYF

J: TRBJ1-1
V: TRBV3-1/TRBV3-2
D: NA
size: once
DNA: TGTGCCAGCAGCGTCAGCAGGGGTGTGGACACTGAAGCTTTCTTT
CDR3: CASSVSRGVDTEAFF

J: TRBJ2-7
V: TRBV5-1
D: TRBD2
size: NA
DNA: TGCGCCAGCTCCTCTAGCGGATCAACCTACGAGCAGTACTTC
CDR3: CASSSSGSTYEQYF

J: TRBJ1-1
V: TRBV15
D: NA
size: NA
DNA: TGTGCCACCAGCAGAGCCTGGGGCGGGGGGGACACTGAAGCTTTCTTT
CDR3: CATSRAWGGGDTEAFF

J: TRBJ2-2
V: TRBV9
D: TRBD2
size: NA
DNA: TGTGCCAGCAGCGTCCGAATGGGACTAGCGGGGAGGATCGGGAACACCGGGGAGCTGTTTTTT
CDR3: CASSVRMGLAGRIGNTGELFF

J: TRBJ2-1
V: TRBV9
D: NA
size: few
DNA: TGTGCCAGCAGCGTCAGGGACTGGATCTACAATGAGCAGTTCTTC
CDR3: CASSVRDWIYNEQFF

J: TRBJ1-1
V: TRBV15
D: TRBD1
size: NA
DNA: TGTGCCACCAGCAGAGTCACCAGCGGACAGGACCAAGAACGCTTT
CDR3: CATSRVTSGQDQERF

J: TRBJ1-2
V: TRBV3-1/TRBV3-2
D: TRBD1
size: NA
DNA: TGTGCCAGCAGCCAATTCAGGGGGCCGGGTTATGGCTACACCTTC
CDR3: CASSQFRGPGYGYTF

J: TRBJ2-7
V: TRBV4-1
D: TRBD1
size: once
DNA: TGCGCCAGCAGGGGGACAGCTTCCTACGAGCAGTACTTC
CDR3: CASRGTASYEQYF